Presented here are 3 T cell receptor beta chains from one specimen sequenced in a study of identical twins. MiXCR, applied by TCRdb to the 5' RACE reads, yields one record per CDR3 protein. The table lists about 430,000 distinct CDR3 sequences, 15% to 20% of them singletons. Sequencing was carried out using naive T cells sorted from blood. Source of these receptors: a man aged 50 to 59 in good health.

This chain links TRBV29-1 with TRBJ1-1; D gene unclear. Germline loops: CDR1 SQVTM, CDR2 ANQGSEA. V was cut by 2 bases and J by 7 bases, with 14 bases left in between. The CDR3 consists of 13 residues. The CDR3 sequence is CSVEWAASGEAFF. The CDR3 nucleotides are TGCAGCGTTGAATGGGCAGCCAGCGGTGAAGCTTTCTTT.

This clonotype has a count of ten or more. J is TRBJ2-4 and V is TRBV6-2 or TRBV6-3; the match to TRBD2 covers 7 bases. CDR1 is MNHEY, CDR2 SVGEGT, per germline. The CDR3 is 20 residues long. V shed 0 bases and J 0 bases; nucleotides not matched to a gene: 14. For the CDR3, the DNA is TGTGCCAGCAGTTACTCGATTGATCGGCCTAGCGGAGGAGCCAAAAACATTCAGTACTTC. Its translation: CASSYSIDRPSGGAKNIQYF.

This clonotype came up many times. The CDR3 reads CASSPVRRNNEQFF. The CDR3 DNA sequence: TGTGCCAGCAGCCCCGTCCGGCGGAACAATGAGCAGTTCTTC. The V call is TRBV7-9, the J call TRBJ2-1; D not certain. The CDR3 sequence is 14 residues long. CDR1 is SEHNR and CDR2 is FQNEAQ in the germline V gene (reference sequence). Trimming took 5 bases from V and 5 from J, leaving 13 bases between them.